This note documents a single TCR beta chain sequence. Per germline, CDR1 MNHEY and CDR2 SMNVEV (reference sequence). The length of the CDR3 is 16 residues. Trimming removed 6 bases at V and 5 bases at J, with 22 bases between. These data are taken from a study of T cell responses to AZD1222 COVID-19 vaccine. TCRdb's copy holds only in-frame clones and misses some; the assay was immunoSEQ multiplex PCR. The table lists 75,000 to 90,000 clones, roughly 90% of them singletons. The rearrangement links TRBV27 to TRBJ2-5; perhaps D is TRBD1 or TRBD2 (5 bases each). This clonotype was obtained from an adult in good health. This specimen consisted of peripheral blood, obtained on day 0 of AZD1222 vaccination. The CDR3 here is CASRHEGYARRETQYF. The CDR3 region has the DNA TGTGCCAGCAGGCATGAGGGGTACGCCCGCCGGGAGACCCAGTACTTC.